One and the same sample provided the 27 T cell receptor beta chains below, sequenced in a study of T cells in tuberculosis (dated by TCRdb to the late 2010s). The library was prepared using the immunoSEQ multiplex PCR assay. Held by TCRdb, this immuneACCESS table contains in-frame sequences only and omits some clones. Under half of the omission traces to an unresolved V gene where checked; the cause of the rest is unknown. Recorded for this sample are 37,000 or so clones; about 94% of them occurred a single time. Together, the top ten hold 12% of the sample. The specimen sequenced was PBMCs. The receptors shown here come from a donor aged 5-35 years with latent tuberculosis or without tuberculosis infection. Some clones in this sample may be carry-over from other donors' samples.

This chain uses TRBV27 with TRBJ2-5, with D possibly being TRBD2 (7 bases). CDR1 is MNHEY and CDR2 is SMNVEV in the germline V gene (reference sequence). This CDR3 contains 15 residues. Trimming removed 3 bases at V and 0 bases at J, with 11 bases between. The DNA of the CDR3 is TGTGCCAGCAGTTTCTTGGGGGGGCACCAAGAGACCCAGTACTTC. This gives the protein CASSFLGGHQETQYF.

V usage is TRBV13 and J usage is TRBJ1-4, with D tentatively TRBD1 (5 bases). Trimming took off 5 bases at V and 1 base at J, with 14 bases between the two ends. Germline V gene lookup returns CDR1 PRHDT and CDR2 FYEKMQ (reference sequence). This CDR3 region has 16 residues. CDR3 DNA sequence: TGTGCCAGCAGCCTCCCCTCCGGGGGAACTAATGAAAAACTGTTTTTT. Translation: CASSLPSGGTNEKLFF.

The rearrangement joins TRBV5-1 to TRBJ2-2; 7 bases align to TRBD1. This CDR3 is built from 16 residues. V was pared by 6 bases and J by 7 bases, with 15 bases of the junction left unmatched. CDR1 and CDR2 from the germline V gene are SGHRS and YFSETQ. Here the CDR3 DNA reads TGCGCCAGCACCAGGGGGTACCGTCCAGGAGGCGGGGAGCTGTTTTTT. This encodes CASTRGYRPGGGELFF.

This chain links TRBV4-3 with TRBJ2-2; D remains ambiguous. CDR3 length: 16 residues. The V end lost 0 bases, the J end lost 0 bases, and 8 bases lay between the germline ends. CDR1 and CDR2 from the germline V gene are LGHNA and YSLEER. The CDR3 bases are TGCGCCAGCAGCCAAGAGCCCCCTACGAACACCGGGGAGCTGTTTTTT. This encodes CASSQEPPTNTGELFF.

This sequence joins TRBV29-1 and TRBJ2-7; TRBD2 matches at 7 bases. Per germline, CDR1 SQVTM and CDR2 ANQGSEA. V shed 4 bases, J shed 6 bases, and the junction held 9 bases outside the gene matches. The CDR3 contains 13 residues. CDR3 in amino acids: CSVGTGLSGEQYF. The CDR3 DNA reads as TGCAGCGTTGGGACGGGACTATCCGGCGAGCAGTACTTC.

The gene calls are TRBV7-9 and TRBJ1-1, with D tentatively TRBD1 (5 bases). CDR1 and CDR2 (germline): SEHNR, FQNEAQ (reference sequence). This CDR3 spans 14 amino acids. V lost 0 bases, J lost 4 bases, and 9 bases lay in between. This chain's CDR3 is CASSLAVGATEAFF. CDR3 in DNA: TGTGCCAGCAGCTTAGCGGTAGGGGCCACTGAAGCTTTCTTT.

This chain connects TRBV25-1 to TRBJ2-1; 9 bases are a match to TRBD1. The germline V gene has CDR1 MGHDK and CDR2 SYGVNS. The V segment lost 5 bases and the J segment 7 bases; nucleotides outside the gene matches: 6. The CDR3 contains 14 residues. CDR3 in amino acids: CASSSGTGQNEQFF. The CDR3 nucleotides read TGTGCCAGCAGTAGTGGGACAGGGCAAAATGAGCAGTTCTTC.

The CDR3 DNA reads as TGTGCCACCAGCAGAGATCCGACAGGGTCCAATGAAAAACTGTTTTTT. Protein sequence: CATSRDPTGSNEKLFF. This chain joins TRBV15 and TRBJ1-4; 7 bases are a match to TRBD1. V shed 0 bases and J 5 bases; nucleotides not matched to a gene: 6. CDR1 LNHNV and CDR2 YYDKDF come from the germline V gene (reference sequence). This CDR3 is 16 amino acids long.

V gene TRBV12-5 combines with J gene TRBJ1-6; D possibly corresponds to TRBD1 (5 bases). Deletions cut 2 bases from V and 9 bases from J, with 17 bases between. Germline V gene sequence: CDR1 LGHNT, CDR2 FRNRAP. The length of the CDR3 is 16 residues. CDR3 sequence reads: CASGLKVGANFSPLHF. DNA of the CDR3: TGTGCTAGTGGTTTGAAGGTTGGGGCGAACTTTTCACCCCTCCACTTT.

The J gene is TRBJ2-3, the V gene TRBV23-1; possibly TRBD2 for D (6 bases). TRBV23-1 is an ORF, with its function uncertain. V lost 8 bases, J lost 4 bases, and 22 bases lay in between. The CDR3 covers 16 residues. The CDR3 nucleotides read TGCGCCAGCGCCTCCTTGGCCCCGGAGGGCCCAGATACGCAGTATTTT. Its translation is CASASLAPEGPDTQYF.

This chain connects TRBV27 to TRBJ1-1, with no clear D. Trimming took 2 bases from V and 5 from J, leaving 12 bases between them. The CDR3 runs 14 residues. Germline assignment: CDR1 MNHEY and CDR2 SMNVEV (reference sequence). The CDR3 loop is CASSLGVAGTEAFF. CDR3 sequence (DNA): TGTGCCAGCAGTTTAGGGGTTGCGGGGACTGAAGCTTTCTTT.

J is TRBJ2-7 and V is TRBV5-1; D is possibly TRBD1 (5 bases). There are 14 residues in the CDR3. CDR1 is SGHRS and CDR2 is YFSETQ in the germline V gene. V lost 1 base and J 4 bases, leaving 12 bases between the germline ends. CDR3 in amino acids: CASSLRSRVYEQYF. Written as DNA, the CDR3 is TGCGCCAGCAGCTTGAGATCCAGGGTATACGAGCAGTACTTC.

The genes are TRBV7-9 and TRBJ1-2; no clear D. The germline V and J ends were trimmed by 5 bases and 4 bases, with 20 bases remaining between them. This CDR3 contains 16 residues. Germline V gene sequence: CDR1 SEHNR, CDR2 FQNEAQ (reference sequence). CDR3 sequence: CASSPSRLPRSYGYTF. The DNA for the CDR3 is TGTGCCAGCAGCCCGTCGAGACTACCCAGATCCTATGGCTACACCTTC.

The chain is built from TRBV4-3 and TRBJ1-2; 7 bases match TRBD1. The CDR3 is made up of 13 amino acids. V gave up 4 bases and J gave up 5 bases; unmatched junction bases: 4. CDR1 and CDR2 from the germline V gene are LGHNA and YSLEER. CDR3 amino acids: CASSLEQGYGYTF. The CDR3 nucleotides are TGCGCCAGCAGCCTAGAACAGGGGTATGGCTACACCTTC.

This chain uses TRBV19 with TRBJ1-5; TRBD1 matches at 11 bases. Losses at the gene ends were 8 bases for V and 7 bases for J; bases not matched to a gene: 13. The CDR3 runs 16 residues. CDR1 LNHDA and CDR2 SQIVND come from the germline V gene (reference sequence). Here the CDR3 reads CASSRTGGGKGQPQHF. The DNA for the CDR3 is TGTGCCAGTTCACGGACAGGGGGCGGCAAGGGCCAGCCCCAGCATTTT.

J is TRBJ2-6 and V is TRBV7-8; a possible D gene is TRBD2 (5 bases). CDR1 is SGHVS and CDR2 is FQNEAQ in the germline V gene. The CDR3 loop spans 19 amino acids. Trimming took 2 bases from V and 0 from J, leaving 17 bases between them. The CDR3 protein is CASSLLPTGRGSGANVLTF. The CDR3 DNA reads TGTGCCAGCAGCTTATTACCTACTGGACGGGGCTCTGGGGCCAACGTCCTGACTTTC.

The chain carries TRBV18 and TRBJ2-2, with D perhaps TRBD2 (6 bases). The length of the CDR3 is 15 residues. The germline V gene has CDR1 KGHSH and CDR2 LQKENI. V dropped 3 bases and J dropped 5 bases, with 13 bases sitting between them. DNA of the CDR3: TGTGCCAGCTCACCCCGACTAGTACGGACCGGGGAGCTGTTTTTT. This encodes CASSPRLVRTGELFF.

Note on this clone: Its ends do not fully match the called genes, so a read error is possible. This CDR3 is CASSWDYYTGELFF. For the CDR3, the DNA is TGTGCCAGTAGCTGGGACTACTACACCGGGGAGCTGTTTTTT. The V gene is TRBV5-4, the J gene TRBJ2-2; 7 bases are a match to TRBD2. Germline V gives CDR1 SGHNT, CDR2 YYREEE (reference sequence). The CDR3 is made up of 14 amino acids.

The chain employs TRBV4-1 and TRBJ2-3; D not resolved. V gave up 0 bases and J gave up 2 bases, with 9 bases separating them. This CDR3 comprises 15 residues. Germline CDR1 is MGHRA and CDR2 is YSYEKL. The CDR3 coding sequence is TGCGCCAGCAGCCAAGATACAGTATCCACAGATACGCAGTATTTT. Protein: CASSQDTVSTDTQYF.

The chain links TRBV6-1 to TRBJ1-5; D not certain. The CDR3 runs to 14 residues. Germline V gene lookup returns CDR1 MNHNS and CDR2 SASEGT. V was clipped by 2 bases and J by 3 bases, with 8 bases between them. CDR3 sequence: CASSESGFNQPQHF. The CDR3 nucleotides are TGTGCCAGCAGTGAATCGGGGTTCAATCAGCCCCAGCATTTT.

CDR3 region: CASRTEDRSSGNTIYF. For the CDR3, the DNA is TGTGCCAGCAGGACCGAAGACAGATCCTCTGGAAACACCATATATTTT. The rearrangement joins TRBV6-6 to TRBJ1-3, with D maybe TRBD1 (5 bases). The V and J ends lost 6 bases and 0 bases respectively, with 15 bases between them. CDR3 length: 16 amino acids. Germline values: CDR1 MNHNY, CDR2 SVGAGI (reference sequence).

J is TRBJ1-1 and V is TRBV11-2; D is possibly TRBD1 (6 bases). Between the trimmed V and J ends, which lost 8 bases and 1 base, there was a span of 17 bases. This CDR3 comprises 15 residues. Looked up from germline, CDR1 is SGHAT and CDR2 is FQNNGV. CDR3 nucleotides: TGTGCCAGCGGCTGGCGGGCGGGGGCGAACACTGAAGCTTTCTTT. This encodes CASGWRAGANTEAFF. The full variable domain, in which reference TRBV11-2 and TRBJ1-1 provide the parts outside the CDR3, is EAGVAQSPRYKIIEKRQSVAFWCNPISGHATLYWYQQILGQGPKLLIQFQNNGVVDDSQLPKDRFSAERLKGVDSTLKIQPAKLEDSAVYLCASGWRAGANTEAFFGQGTRLTVV.

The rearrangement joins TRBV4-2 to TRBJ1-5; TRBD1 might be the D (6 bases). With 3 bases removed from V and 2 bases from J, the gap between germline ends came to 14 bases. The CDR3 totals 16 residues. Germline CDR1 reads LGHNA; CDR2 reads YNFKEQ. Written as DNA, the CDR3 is TGTGCCAGCAGCCATCTACAGGGTCTTGGCAATCAGCCCCAGCATTTT. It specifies CASSHLQGLGNQPQHF.

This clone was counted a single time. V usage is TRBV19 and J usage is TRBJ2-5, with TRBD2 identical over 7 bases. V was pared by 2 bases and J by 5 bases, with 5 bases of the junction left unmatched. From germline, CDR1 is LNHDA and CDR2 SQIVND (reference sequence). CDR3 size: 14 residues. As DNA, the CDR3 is TGTGCCAGTAGTATATATGGTAGCGGGGAGACCCAGTACTTC. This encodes CASSIYGSGETQYF.

CDR3 sequence (DNA): TGTGCCAGCAGTTACCCGACAGCCCTGAGAGGTACTGAAGCTTTCTTT. Translating it yields CASSYPTALRGTEAFF. The gene calls are TRBV6-6 and TRBJ1-1; tentative D call: TRBD1 (5 bases). CDR3 length: 16 residues. Germline V gives CDR1 MNHNY, CDR2 SVGAGI (reference sequence). Trimming took off 2 bases at V and 5 bases at J, with 18 bases between the two ends.

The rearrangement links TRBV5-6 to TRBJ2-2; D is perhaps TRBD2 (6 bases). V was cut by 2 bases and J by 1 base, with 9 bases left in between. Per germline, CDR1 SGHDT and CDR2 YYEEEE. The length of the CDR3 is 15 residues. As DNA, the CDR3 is TGTGCCAGCAGCTTAGGAGCGGGGAACACCGGGGAGCTGTTTTTT. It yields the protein CASSLGAGNTGELFF.

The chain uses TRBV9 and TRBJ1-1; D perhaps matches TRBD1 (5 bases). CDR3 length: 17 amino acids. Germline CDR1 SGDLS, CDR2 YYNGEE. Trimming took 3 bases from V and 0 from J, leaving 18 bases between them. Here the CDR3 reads CASSADGGSTLNTEAFF. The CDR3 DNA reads TGTGCCAGCAGCGCCGATGGGGGGAGCACACTGAACACTGAAGCTTTCTTT.